Each of the 17 T cell receptor beta chains below was sequenced from the same sample in a study of T cells expressing NK-cell markers. Using the 5' RACE reads, TCRdb records one entry per CDR3 protein without DNA. The sample has more than 400,000 distinct CDR3 sequences, and its top ten clones hold 6% to 9.5%. Sequencing used blood T cells: a sorted CD56 or NKG2C T cell subset, CD4+ or CD8+ T cells, or bulk PBMC T cells (not recorded which). The receptors stem from a woman between 18 and 69 years old in good health.

This rearrangement joins TRBV6-2 or TRBV6-3 to TRBJ2-2; TCRdb proposes TRBD2, but this gene call is untestable without DNA. Germline V lookup: CDR1 MNHEY, CDR2 SVGEGT. The CDR3 contains 17 residues. CDR3 region: CASSSLSGRADTGELFF.

The chain employs TRBV7-9 and TRBJ2-7. Per germline, CDR1 SEHNR and CDR2 FQNEAQ (reference sequence). This CDR3 is 15 amino acids long. The CDR3 sequence is CASSFLSGASYEQYF.

The V and J genes are TRBV11-2 and TRBJ2-3; TCRdb picks TRBD2, but there is no DNA to check that call. The CDR3 sequence is 16 residues long. CDR1 and CDR2 from the germline V gene are SGHAT and FQNNGV. The CDR3 loop reads CASSSRTSGKGDTQYF.

V usage is TRBV20-1 and J usage is TRBJ1-4; TCRdb returns TRBD1, unconfirmable since there is no DNA. This CDR3 comprises 14 residues. Germline V CDR1 and CDR2: DFQATT, SNEGSKA (reference sequence). The CDR3 protein is CSAPTGGLNEKLFF.

This chain links TRBV15 with TRBJ1-2. This CDR3 has 14 residues. Germline V gives CDR1 LNHNV, CDR2 YYDKDF (reference sequence). The CDR3 sequence: CATSRDNGLGGYTF.

The chain carries TRBV12-3 or TRBV12-4 and TRBJ2-3; there is no DNA to check the TCRdb D call of TRBD1. The CDR3 length is 16 residues. The CDR3 region is CASSSGTGASTDTQYF.

This chain joins TRBV7-9 and TRBJ2-1; TCRdb outputs TRBD2, but without DNA this stays unchecked. CDR3 size: 15 residues. Germline CDR1 SEHNR, CDR2 FQNEAQ (reference sequence). The CDR3 loop reads CASSRGLAAYNEQFF.

The chain employs TRBV18 and TRBJ2-3; the D gene TCRdb calls, TRBD1, cannot be checked with no DNA. The CDR3 sequence is 16 residues long. Germline V gives CDR1 KGHSH, CDR2 LQKENI. The CDR3 loop reads CASSDGQGRATDTQYF. The variable domain in full, completed from reference TRBV18 and TRBJ2-3, reads NAGVMQNPRHLVRRRGQEARLRCSPMKGHSHVYWYRQLPEEGLKFMVYLQKENIIDESGMPKERFSAEFPKEGPSILRIQQVVRGDSAAYFCASSDGQGRATDTQYFGPGTRLTVL.

This chain connects TRBV29-1 to TRBJ1-1; the TRBD1 assignment by TCRdb is unverifiable without DNA. The CDR3 is 14 residues long. Germline loops: CDR1 SQVTM, CDR2 ANQGSEA. The CDR3 sequence is CSADRDTSNTEAFF.

This CDR3 is CASSEVGTGLRDTQYF. V usage is TRBV6-1 and J usage is TRBJ2-3; no DNA is available, so the TRBD1 call from TCRdb remains unchecked. CDR3 length: 16 amino acids. CDR1 is MNHNS and CDR2 is SASEGT in the germline V gene.

The gene calls are TRBV18 and TRBJ2-7; the TRBD1 assignment by TCRdb is unverifiable without DNA. CDR3 length: 14 residues. From germline, CDR1 is KGHSH and CDR2 LQKENI. Here the CDR3 reads CASSPLPGTYEQYF.

The genes are TRBV4-1 and TRBJ2-1; no DNA is available, so the TRBD1 call from TCRdb remains unchecked. Germline loops: CDR1 MGHRA, CDR2 YSYEKL. The CDR3 totals 16 residues. This CDR3 reads CASSQPAGQTRDEQFF.

V gene TRBV7-2 combines with J gene TRBJ2-7; TCRdb gives TRBD1 as the D gene, but with no DNA this cannot be confirmed. The CDR3 is 14 amino acids. Looked up from germline, CDR1 is SGHTA and CDR2 is FQGNSA. CDR3: CASGRLGGIYEQYF.

The chain recombines TRBV30 with TRBJ2-4. There are 14 residues in the CDR3. Germline V gives CDR1 GTSNPN, CDR2 SVGIG (reference sequence). The chain's CDR3 is CAWSGQVAKNIQYF.

The chain has TRBV5-1 and TRBJ1-1; TCRdb returns TRBD1, unconfirmable since there is no DNA. Germline V gene data show CDR1 as SGHRS and CDR2 as YFSETQ. This CDR3 spans 14 amino acids. The CDR3 loop reads CASSFQGWDTEAFF.

The gene calls are TRBV20-1 and TRBJ2-6; TCRdb reports TRBD2, a call that lacks DNA to check it against. Germline lookup yields CDR1 DFQATT and CDR2 SNEGSKA (reference sequence). The CDR3 sequence is 16 residues long. The chain's CDR3 is CSARLVGVYGANVLTF.

V gene TRBV20-1 combines with J gene TRBJ2-7; with no DNA, the TCRdb D assignment of TRBD2 cannot be verified. The CDR3 loop spans 17 amino acids. Per germline, CDR1 DFQATT and CDR2 SNEGSKA (reference sequence). CDR3: CSASKGDSGRAYYEQYF.